This TCR beta chain was captured by sequencing in a study of OX40 agonist ivuxolimab in advanced cancers. Study information: The patients got ivuxolimab, which is an agonistic anti-OX40 (CD134) antibody. Dose-escalation patients' cancers were hepatocellular carcinoma, melanoma, renal cell or head and neck cancer. Findings and caveats of the study: At 0.1 to 3.0 mg/kg, CD4+ and CD8+ blood T cells expanded clonally by week 6. The authors also found low normalized T-cell clonal expansion in some nonresponders.

Regarding this clone: Antigen unknown.

Per the germline V gene, CDR1 is LNHDA and CDR2 is SQIVND (reference sequence). The CDR3 length is 12 residues. Trimming removed 10 bases at V and 3 bases at J, with 12 bases between. Sequencing was performed with immunoSEQ multiplex PCR; in TCRdb, only in-frame clones are kept and a portion is missing. The repertoire has roughly 66,000 clones, roughly 80% of them found once; the top ten carry more than 1%. V usage is TRBV19 and J usage is TRBJ1-1; D is unresolved. This clonotype was sampled from an adult with an advanced solid tumor such as melanoma, head and neck, liver or kidney cancer. The sequencing here drew on CD4+ or CD8+ T cells sorted from blood, taken in a trial of the OX40 agonist ivuxolimab. The CDR3 spells CAIKVRDTEAFF. DNA for the CDR3: TGTGCCATAAAGGTGCGGGACACTGAAGCTTTCTTT.